These T cell receptor beta chains were read from a single sample in a study of blood T cell repertoires in COVID-19. Profiled with immunoSEQ multiplex PCR; TCRdb holds only in-frame clones, not every one. The repertoire holds about 200,000 clones, with about 80% as singletons. Sequencing was done on a sample of PBMCs or T cells enriched from blood (not recorded which). The receptor set was obtained from a man aged 35-49 years who had recovered from COVID-19. The CDR3 runs from the conserved cysteine through the conserved F or W. A D gene is named only where the DNA matches it firmly. Expanded clones get a size class; other rows say once, few or many, or leave the size out.

v_gene	abundance	j_gene	d_gene	CDR3nt	CDR3aa
TRBV7-2	-	TRBJ2-1	TRBD1	TGTGCCAGCAGCCCGTGGACAGGGAGGATCAATGAGCAGTTCTTC	CASSPWTGRINEQFF
TRBV5-4	few	TRBJ2-2	TRBD2	TGTGCCAGCGGAGGTGTCGCGGGGGACACCGGGGAGCTGTTTTTT	CASGGVAGDTGELFF
TRBV4-2	-	TRBJ1-3	-	TGTGCCAGCAGCGAAGCAACTAACTCTGGAAACACCATATATTTT	CASSEATNSGNTIYF
TRBV4-2	few	TRBJ1-1	TRBD1	TGTGCCAGCAGCCAATTACAGGGGGCCCGCACTGAAGCTTTCTTT	CASSQLQGARTEAFF
TRBV5-8	-	TRBJ1-4	-	TGTGCCAGCAGCTTGGAGTACAGTAATAGGAAAAAACTGTTTTTT	CASSLEYSNRKKLFF
TRBV4-3	few	TRBJ2-7	TRBD1	TGCGCCAGCAGCCAAGATCGGGAAGGGGGCGGCTACGAGCAGTACTTC	CASSQDREGGGYEQYF
TRBV21-1	-	TRBJ1-5	-	TGTGCCAGCAGTCCCGGTCGGGGCAATCAGCCCCAGCATTTT	CASSPGRGNQPQHF
TRBV28	-	TRBJ2-3	TRBD1	TGTGCCAGCAGTTTAGGACAGGGGGTAGATACGCAGTATTTT	CASSLGQGVDTQYF
TRBV4-1	-	TRBJ2-6	-	TGCGCCAGCAGCCCGACGAGAACAGGGCCCTCTGGGGCCAACGTCCTGACTTTC	CASSPTRTGPSGANVLTF
TRBV11-2	-	TRBJ1-2	TRBD1	TGTGCCAGCACCAACGGACAGGGAAGTTTCAGGGGCGGCTACACCTTC	CASTNGQGSFRGGYTF
TRBV9	-	TRBJ2-5	TRBD1	TGTGCCAGCAGCGTAGACAACAGGGGTAGGACCCAGTACTTC	CASSVDNRGRTQYF
TRBV7-2	-	TRBJ1-1	-	TGTGCCAGCAGCCCTAGGGGCGGCGGTTCCACTGAAGCTTTCTTT	CASSPRGGGSTEAFF
TRBV5-5	-	TRBJ1-2	-	TGTGCCAGCAGCGATTCCTACCTATATGGCTACACCTTC	CASSDSYLYGYTF
TRBV3-1/TRBV3-2	-	TRBJ2-7	-	TGTGCCAGCAGCCAAGATGGTAGGAGCGAGCAGTACTTC	CASSQDGRSEQYF
TRBV7-3	-	TRBJ1-2	-	TGTGCCAGCAGCATAGACGGGATCTATGGCTACACCTTC	CASSIDGIYGYTF